The entry below describes one T cell receptor beta chain. The antigen is not known. This sample is part of a study of shared clonotypes between healthy human individuals. The CDR3 runs 15 residues. The ends lost 4 bases at V and 5 bases at J; junction bases unmatched: 5. CDR1 and CDR2 from the germline V gene are SGHDT and YYEEEE. Naive CD8 populations comprised CD45RO-negative cells positively selected for CCR7, excluding terminally differentiated effector memory CD45RA+ cells. All donors were healthy HIV-negative adults lacking recent acute infections or vaccinations. The repertoire was sequenced with immunoSEQ multiplex PCR; TCRdb's copy has only in-frame clones and lacks some. The sample shows under 850,000 clones, nearly 95% of them seen only once. General observations from the study: Few donors restricted represented genetic and exposure-history diversity. Naive CD4 clonotypes overlapped across several donors at roughly 5%.

The receptor was derived from a man between 25 and 39 years old in good health. The specimen sequenced was naive CD8+ T cells sorted from blood. V gene TRBV5-6 combines with J gene TRBJ2-7, with 14 bases identical to TRBD2. The CDR3 DNA reads TGTGCCAGCAGCGTTCCGGGACTAGCGGGAGACGAGCAGTACTTC. This gives the protein CASSVPGLAGDEQYF.